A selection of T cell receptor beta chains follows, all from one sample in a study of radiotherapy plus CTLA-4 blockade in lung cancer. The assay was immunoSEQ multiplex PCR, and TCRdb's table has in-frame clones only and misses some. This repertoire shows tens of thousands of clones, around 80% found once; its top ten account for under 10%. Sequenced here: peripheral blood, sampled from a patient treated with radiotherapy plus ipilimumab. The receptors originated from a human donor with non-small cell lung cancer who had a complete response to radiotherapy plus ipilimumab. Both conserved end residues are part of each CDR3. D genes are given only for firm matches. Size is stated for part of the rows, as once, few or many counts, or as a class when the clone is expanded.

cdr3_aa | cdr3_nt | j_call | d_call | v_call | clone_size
CSVAVKEAFF | TGCAGCGTTGCCGTAAAGGAAGCTTTCTTT | TRBJ1-1 | NA | TRBV29-1 | NA
CASSVLGSTEAFF | TGTGCCAGCAGCGTATTAGGTAGCACTGAAGCTTTCTTT | TRBJ1-1 | NA | TRBV9 | NA
CASSLIGGASQPQHF | TGTGCCAGCAGCCTAATCGGGGGAGCAAGTCAGCCCCAGCATTTT | TRBJ1-5 | NA | TRBV7-2 | NA
CASSPNERQPTNEKLFF | TGTGCCAGTTCCCCAAATGAAAGACAACCAACTAATGAAAAACTGTTTTTT | TRBJ1-4 | NA | TRBV19 | NA
CASRRDISTNEKLFF | TGTGCCAGCAGAAGGGACATATCGACTAATGAAAAACTGTTTTTT | TRBJ1-4 | NA | TRBV6-5 | NA
CASSELGTGNTEAFF | TGTGCCAGCAGTGAATTAGGGACAGGGAACACTGAAGCTTTCTTT | TRBJ1-1 | TRBD1 | TRBV25-1 | NA
CASSSGTLYGYTF | TGTGCCAGCAGCTCCGGGACACTCTATGGCTACACCTTC | TRBJ1-2 | NA | TRBV7-9 | medium-sized
CASSLQGFSYNEQFF | TGTGCCAGCAGCTTACAGGGGTTCTCCTACAATGAGCAGTTCTTC | TRBJ2-1 | TRBD1 | TRBV5-8 | NA
CASSIRQGAGEQYF | TGTGCCAGTAGTATCCGACAGGGGGCGGGCGAGCAGTACTTC | TRBJ2-7 | TRBD1 | TRBV19 | once
CSVQTIDSYGYTF | TGCAGCGTTCAAACGATCGACAGCTATGGCTACACCTTC | TRBJ1-2 | NA | TRBV29-1 | NA
CASSVKGQGNYGYTF | TGTGCCAGCAGCGTTAAGGGACAGGGAAACTATGGCTACACCTTC | TRBJ1-2 | TRBD1 | TRBV2 | NA
CASSPGGADTGELFF | TGTGCCAGCTCTCCGGGGGGCGCAGACACCGGGGAGCTGTTTTTT | TRBJ2-2 | NA | TRBV7-2 | NA
CASSLGQGGEQFF | TGCGCCAGCAGCCTAGGACAGGGGGGTGAGCAGTTCTTC | TRBJ2-1 | TRBD1 | TRBV5-1 | NA
CASGYETQYF | TGTGCCAGCGGGTATGAGACCCAGTACTTC | TRBJ2-5 | NA | TRBV7-2 | once
CASSPTLVGEQFF | TGTGCCAGCAGCCCGACCTTGGTCGGGGAGCAGTTCTTC | TRBJ2-1 | NA | TRBV6-6 | NA
CASSPRTGGVQPQHF | TGTGCCAGCAGCCCCCGGACAGGGGGCGTTCAGCCCCAGCATTTT | TRBJ1-5 | TRBD1 | TRBV7-2 | once
CASRLSRSEETQYF | TGTGCCAGCAGATTGAGCAGGTCCGAGGAGACCCAGTACTTC | TRBJ2-5 | NA | TRBV7-2 | NA
CAISESLTGGSYEQYF | TGTGCCATCAGTGAGTCTTTGACAGGGGGCTCCTACGAGCAGTACTTC | TRBJ2-7 | TRBD1 | TRBV10-3 | NA
CASRGQGNTGELFF | TGTGCCAGCAGAGGACAGGGAAACACCGGGGAGCTGTTTTTT | TRBJ2-2 | TRBD1 | TRBV2 | NA
CASSFDPYQGEAFF | TGTGCCAGCAGTTTCGACCCATACCAGGGTGAAGCTTTCTTT | TRBJ1-1 | NA | TRBV27 | NA
CASSIGTGNGYTF | TGTGCCAGCAGCATCGGGACAGGGAACGGCTACACCTTC | TRBJ1-2 | TRBD1 | TRBV7-2 | NA
CASSYRGQWETQYF | TGTGCCAGCAGTTACCGAGGACAGTGGGAGACCCAGTACTTC | TRBJ2-5 | NA | TRBV6-6 | NA
CASSGGTGNTDTQYF | TGTGCCAGCAGTGGAGGGACAGGGAACACAGATACGCAGTATTTT | TRBJ2-3 | TRBD1 | TRBV2 | few
CASSQLLGSDTQYF | TGTGCCAGCAGCCAGCTACTAGGTTCAGATACGCAGTATTTT | TRBJ2-3 | NA | TRBV6-5 | NA
CATAGTQETQYF | TGTGCCACCGCTGGGACTCAAGAGACCCAGTACTTC | TRBJ2-5 | NA | TRBV6-5 | NA
CASSLKTTVFNEKLFF | TGTGCCAGCAGTTTAAAAACGACAGTCTTTAATGAAAAACTGTTTTTT | TRBJ1-4 | NA | TRBV6-5 | NA
CASSRTNNEQFF | TGTGCCAGCAGTCGGACGAACAATGAGCAGTTCTTC | TRBJ2-1 | NA | TRBV6-5 | once
CASSKTANTEAFF | TGTGCCAGCAGCAAGACAGCGAACACTGAAGCTTTCTTT | TRBJ1-1 | NA | TRBV2 | NA
CASSLAGGLETQYF | TGTGCCAGCAGCTTAGCGGGAGGTCTGGAGACCCAGTACTTC | TRBJ2-5 | NA | TRBV7-2 | NA
CAISFTGTGNDEQFF | TGTGCCATCAGTTTTACCGGGACAGGGAACGATGAGCAGTTCTTC | TRBJ2-1 | TRBD1 | TRBV10-3 | once
CASTSTVPNSEAFF | TGTGCCAGTACCTCGACAGTACCCAATAGTGAAGCTTTCTTT | TRBJ1-1 | NA | TRBV19 | NA
CASSPGQPTYNEQFF | TGTGCCAGCAGCCCGGGACAGCCCACCTACAATGAGCAGTTCTTC | TRBJ2-1 | TRBD1 | TRBV7-2 | NA
CASSVYGGDNEKLFF | TGTGCCAGCAGCGTATATGGAGGGGATAATGAAAAACTGTTTTTT | TRBJ1-4 | NA | TRBV9 | NA
CASSSDRDNSPLHF | TGTGCCAGCAGCTCTGACAGGGACAATTCACCCCTCCACTTT | TRBJ1-6 | TRBD1 | TRBV7-8 | NA
CASSLLGGMNTEAFF | TGTGCCAGCAGTTTGCTAGGGGGTATGAACACTGAAGCTTTCTTT | TRBJ1-1 | NA | TRBV27 | NA
CASPKQGPENTIYF | TGCGCCAGCCCAAAGCAGGGGCCAGAGAACACCATATATTTT | TRBJ1-3 | NA | TRBV10-1 | NA
CASRRKSGNEQFF | TGTGCCAGCAGAAGGAAGAGCGGGAATGAGCAGTTCTTC | TRBJ2-1 | NA | TRBV6-5 | NA
CASSGQGSHTIYF | TGCGCCAGCAGTGGACAGGGGAGTCACACCATATATTTT | TRBJ1-3 | TRBD1 | TRBV10-1 | few
CASSERRNIQYF | TGTGCCAGCAGTGAAAGGAGGAACATTCAGTACTTC | TRBJ2-4 | NA | TRBV6-1 | NA
CASSLLLRRLTRLFGYTF | TGTGCCAGCAGCTTACTCTTGCGACGCCTCACCCGGCTTTTTGGCTACACCTTC | TRBJ1-2 | NA | TRBV11-3 | NA
CASSGTGRNYGYTF | TGTGCCAGCAGTGGGACAGGGAGGAACTATGGCTACACCTTC | TRBJ1-2 | TRBD1 | TRBV25-1 | NA
CASSYSGLMNTEAFF | TGTGCCAGCAGTTACTCAGGTCTGATGAACACTGAAGCTTTCTTT | TRBJ1-1 | NA | TRBV6-6 | NA
CASGPPTGGGLFF | TGTGCTAGTGGTCCCCCAACTGGAGGTGGGCTGTTTTTT | TRBJ1-4 | NA | TRBV12-5 | NA
CASSSGGADTQYF | TGTGCCAGCAGTTCAGGTGGGGCAGATACGCAGTATTTT | TRBJ2-3 | NA | TRBV6-5 | NA
CASSGRTGGDQPQHF | TGTGCCAGCAGCGGGAGGACAGGGGGAGATCAGCCCCAGCATTTT | TRBJ1-5 | TRBD1 | TRBV7-2 | NA
CASSRDRGQGSPLHF | TGTGCCAGCAGCCGGGACAGGGGGCAAGGTTCACCCCTCCACTTT | TRBJ1-6 | TRBD1 | TRBV27 | NA
CASSRDRGNDQPQHF | TGTGCCAGCAGTAGGGACAGGGGGAACGATCAGCCCCAGCATTTT | TRBJ1-5 | TRBD1 | TRBV2 | NA
CATSTQGGQETQYF | TGTGCCACCTCCACCCAAGGGGGCCAAGAGACCCAGTACTTC | TRBJ2-5 | NA | TRBV2 | NA
CASSLDRNQGEQFF | TGTGCCAGCAGCTTAGATCGAAACCAGGGTGAGCAGTTCTTC | TRBJ2-1 | NA | TRBV11-2 | once
CASSFSRNEQYF | TGTGCCAGCAGCTTCAGTAGGAACGAGCAGTACTTC | TRBJ2-7 | NA | TRBV7-8 | NA